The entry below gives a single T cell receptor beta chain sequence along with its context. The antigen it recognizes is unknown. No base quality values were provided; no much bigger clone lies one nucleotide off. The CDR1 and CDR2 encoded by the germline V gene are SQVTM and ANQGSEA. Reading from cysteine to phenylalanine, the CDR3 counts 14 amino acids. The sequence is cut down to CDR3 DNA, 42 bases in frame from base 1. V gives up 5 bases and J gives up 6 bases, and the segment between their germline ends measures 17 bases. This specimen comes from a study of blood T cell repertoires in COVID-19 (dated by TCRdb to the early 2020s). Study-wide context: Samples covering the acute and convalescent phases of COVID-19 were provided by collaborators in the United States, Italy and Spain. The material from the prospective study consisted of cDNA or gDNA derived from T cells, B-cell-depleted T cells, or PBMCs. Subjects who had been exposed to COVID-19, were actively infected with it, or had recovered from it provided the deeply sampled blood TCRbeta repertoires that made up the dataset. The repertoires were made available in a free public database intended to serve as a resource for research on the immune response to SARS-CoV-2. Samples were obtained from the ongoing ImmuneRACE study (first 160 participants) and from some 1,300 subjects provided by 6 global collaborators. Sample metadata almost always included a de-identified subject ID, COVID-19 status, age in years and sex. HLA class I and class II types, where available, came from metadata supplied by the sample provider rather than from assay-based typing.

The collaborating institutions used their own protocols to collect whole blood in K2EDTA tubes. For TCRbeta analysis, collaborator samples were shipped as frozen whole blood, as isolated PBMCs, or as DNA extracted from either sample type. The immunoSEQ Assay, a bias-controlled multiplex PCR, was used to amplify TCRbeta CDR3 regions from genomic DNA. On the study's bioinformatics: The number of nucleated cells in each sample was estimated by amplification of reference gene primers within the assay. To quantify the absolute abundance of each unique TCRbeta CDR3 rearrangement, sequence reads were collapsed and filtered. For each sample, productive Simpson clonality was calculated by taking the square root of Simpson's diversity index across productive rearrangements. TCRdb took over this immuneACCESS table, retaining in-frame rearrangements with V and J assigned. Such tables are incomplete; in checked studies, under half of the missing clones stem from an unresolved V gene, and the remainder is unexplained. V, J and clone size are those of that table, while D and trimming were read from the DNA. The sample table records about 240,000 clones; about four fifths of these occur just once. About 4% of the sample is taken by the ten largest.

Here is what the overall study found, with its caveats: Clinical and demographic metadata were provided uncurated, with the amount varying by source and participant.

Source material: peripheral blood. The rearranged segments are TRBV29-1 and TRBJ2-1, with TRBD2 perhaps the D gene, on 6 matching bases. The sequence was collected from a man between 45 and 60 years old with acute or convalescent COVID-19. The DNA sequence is TGCAGCGTTTCGGGACCCAGGGAGGTCAATGAGCAGTTCTTC. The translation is CSVSGPREVNEQFF.